This TCR beta chain was found in a study of shared clonotypes between healthy human individuals. Study information: Researchers assigned three CD4 naive, three CD4 memory, two CD8 naive and one CD8 memory plate to each donor.

V was trimmed by 8 bases and J by 0 bases, leaving 10 bases between them. This CDR3 comprises 13 residues. The germline CDR1 and CDR2 sequences are MRHNA and SNTAGT. Study processing details: Filtering differed, since immunoSEQ gave only junction sequences and no quality scores. Only in-frame clones appear in the TCRdb table, and some are missing; sequencing was by immunoSEQ multiplex PCR. V, J and clone size derive from that table, while D and trimming were established from the DNA sequence. The sample consists of roughly 1.4 million clones, about 98.5% of them appearing once. A remark on this clone: This specimen includes other DNA sequences encoding the same CDR3.

The chain recombines TRBV6-4 with TRBJ1-1; the D is unclear. Material for sequencing was naive CD4+ T cells sorted from blood. The subset denotes: CD45RA+ positively selected. The receptor was isolated from a man aged 25 to 45 in good health. The CDR3 DNA follows: TGTGCCAGCTCGGTAGAAATGAACACTGAAGCTTTCTTT. This codes for CASSVEMNTEAFF.